There are many counts of the clone carrying this T cell receptor beta chain. The CDR3 length is 13 residues. Trimming cost V 0 bases and J 7 bases, with 9 bases left between them. The germline V gene has CDR1 LGHNA and CDR2 YSLEER. This entry belongs to a study of blood T cells in healthy people across ages. Each donor supplied roughly 9.1 milliliters of peripheral blood. Alongside a J-beta primer mix, a sample-barcoded 5' primer served in a second PCR lasting about 7 to 12 cycles. Template switching added a 12-random-nucleotide identifier to every cDNA molecule. MiXCR, run by TCRdb on the 5' RACE reads, gives a single entry per CDR3 protein. This sample has some 1.1 million distinct CDR3 sequences, with roughly two fifths found just once.

This rearrangement joins TRBV4-3 to TRBJ2-5, with D tentatively TRBD2 (5 bases). The sequencing sample was made of blood. This receptor was identified in a man between 18 and 35 years old in good health. CDR3 DNA: TGCGCCAGCAGCCAAGATATTGCGGGGACCCAGTACTTC. This encodes CASSQDIAGTQYF.